This T cell receptor beta chain is drawn from a study of identical twins. Overall study findings and caveats: It was possible that invariant MAIT and iNKT cells partly confounded the zero-insertion analyses. Carriage of fewer insertions was seen in abundant cord blood beta clonotypes, whereas memory repertoires showed none. Models predicted too little out-of-frame TCR alpha sharing in monozygotic twins.

Trimming took 0 bases from V and 2 from J, leaving 9 bases between them. Germline loops: CDR1 SGDLS, CDR2 YYNGEE. CDR3 length: 15 residues. The donors were all healthy and Caucasian. Note on this clonotype: Its specificity is not known.

TCRdb re-analysed the 5' RACE reads in MiXCR, keeping a single row per CDR3 protein. The table has fewer than 550,000 distinct CDR3 sequences, roughly 15% seen once. The same sample was also studied in work on yellow fever vaccine responses in identical twins.

The clonotype originates from a woman aged 18-35 years in good health. Sequenced input: CD4+ T cells sorted from blood. V gene TRBV9 combines with J gene TRBJ2-1; tentative D call: TRBD1 (6 bases). In DNA form, the CDR3 reads TGTGCCAGCAGCGTAGGCCAGGGGCCCTACAATGAGCAGTTCTTC. As protein: CASSVGQGPYNEQFF.